These 23 T cell receptor beta chains share one sample of origin, sequenced in a study of blood T cell repertoires in COVID-19. Some clones are missing from TCRdb's copy, which holds only in-frame ones; the method was immunoSEQ multiplex PCR. In the table there are about 220,000 clones, about 90% of which are singletons. The source material was PBMCs or T cells enriched from blood (not recorded which). The receptor source for this set is a man between 25 and 39 years old who had been exposed to COVID-19.

The chain recombines TRBV4-1 with TRBJ2-7, with D perhaps matching TRBD2 (5 bases). The CDR3 runs to 15 residues. V dropped 1 base and J dropped 6 bases, with 16 bases sitting between them. The germline CDR1 and CDR2 sequences are MGHRA and YSYEKL. CDR3 residues: CASSQGAEVAGEQYF. CDR3 DNA: TGCGCCAGCAGCCAAGGCGCAGAGGTGGCGGGCGAGCAGTACTTC.

The chain couples TRBV5-1 to TRBJ1-6, with 7 bases that match TRBD1. Germline values: CDR1 SGHRS, CDR2 YFSETQ. This CDR3 has 15 residues. Losses at the gene ends were 0 bases for V and 9 bases for J; bases not matched to a gene: 6. As DNA, the CDR3 is TGCGCCAGCAGCTTGGATGCGACAGGGAGTTCACCCCTCCACTTT. This gives the protein CASSLDATGSSPLHF.

This chain joins TRBV27 and TRBJ1-5, with D possibly being TRBD1 (6 bases). The CDR3 runs 13 residues. The V end lost 6 bases, the J end lost 9 bases, and 15 bases lay between the germline ends. In germline, CDR1 is MNHEY, CDR2 SMNVEV (reference sequence). The DNA of the CDR3 is TGTGCCAGCAGCAACATTACAGGGAGGCCCCAGCATTTT. This sequence encodes CASSNITGRPQHF.

The chain is built from TRBV7-9 and TRBJ1-1; D might be TRBD1 (6 bases). V lost 4 bases and J 5 bases, leaving 11 bases between the germline ends. CDR1 is SEHNR, CDR2 FQNEAQ, per germline (reference sequence). CDR3 length equals 13 residues. The CDR3 coding sequence is TGTGCCAGCAGCTCCTACAGGGCTACTGAAGCTTTCTTT. Its translation: CASSSYRATEAFF.

This chain connects TRBV6-1 to TRBJ1-1, with a possible D match to TRBD1 (6 bases). Per the germline V gene, CDR1 is MNHNS and CDR2 is SASEGT. The V end was cut by 3 bases, the J end by 5 bases, with 16 bases between. The CDR3 is 15 residues long. This CDR3 reads CASSEQTGFPTEAFF. The CDR3 nucleotides are TGTGCCAGCAGTGAGCAAACAGGGTTCCCGACTGAAGCTTTCTTT.

This clone appeared once. The chain couples TRBV5-4 to TRBJ2-1, with D uncertain. The CDR3 contains 17 residues. Trimming cost V 4 bases and J 4 bases, with 21 bases left between them. The V gene's germline CDR1 is SGHNT and CDR2 YYREEE (reference sequence). Here the CDR3 reads CASSPHVGGSPYNEQFF. Written as DNA, the CDR3 is TGTGCCAGCAGCCCCCATGTAGGCGGCAGCCCTTACAATGAGCAGTTCTTC. Based on the CDR3 plus reference TRBV5-4 and TRBJ2-1, the full variable domain is ETGVTQSPTHLIKTRGQQVTLRCSSQSGHNTVSWYQQALGQGPQFIFQYYREEENGRGNFPPRFSGLQFPNYSSELNVNALELDDSALYLCASSPHVGGSPYNEQFFGPGTRLTVL.

The gene calls are TRBV14 and TRBJ1-5; D gene ambiguous. Germline V gene data show CDR1 as SGHDN and CDR2 as FVKESK. CDR3 size: 12 residues. With 2 bases removed from V and 7 bases from J, the gap between germline ends came to 6 bases. The CDR3 DNA is TGTGCCAGCAGCCAAAGAGGGCAGCCCCAGCATTTT. Translating it yields CASSQRGQPQHF.

The rearrangement joins TRBV29-1 to TRBJ1-1; D ambiguous. The CDR3 totals 11 residues. Germline-derived CDR1 and CDR2 are SQVTM and ANQGSEA. The CDR3 DNA follows: TGCACCTATAAGAGGCAGTCTGAAGCTTTCTTT. Encoded protein: CTYKRQSEAFF.

V and J are TRBV5-1 and TRBJ1-1, with D hard to call. V dropped 0 bases and J dropped 2 bases, with 8 bases sitting between them. The CDR3 runs 14 residues. Germline lookup yields CDR1 SGHRS and CDR2 YFSETQ. This chain's CDR3 is CASSLGHPNTEAFF. The CDR3 DNA reads as TGCGCCAGCAGCTTGGGGCACCCAAACACTGAAGCTTTCTTT.

The V and J genes are TRBV5-1 and TRBJ1-1, with D possibly matching TRBD1 (5 bases). This CDR3 has 15 amino acids. CDR1 is SGHRS and CDR2 is YFSETQ in the germline V gene. V was shortened by 3 bases and J by 4 bases, with 16 bases between the two germline ends. CDR3 DNA sequence: TGCGCCAGCAGCTCCACGGGGGAGGTTGGCACTGAAGCTTTCTTT. Translation: CASSSTGEVGTEAFF.

This chain connects TRBV2 to TRBJ1-6; 7 bases line up with TRBD1. Trimming at V came to 4 bases and at J to 0 bases, leaving 6 bases not matched to a gene. Per the germline V gene, CDR1 is SNHLY and CDR2 is FYNNEI. The CDR3 is 17 residues long. CDR3 sequence reads: CASSGTGALSYNSPLHF. The CDR3 DNA follows: TGTGCCAGCAGTGGAACAGGGGCGCTCTCCTATAATTCACCCCTCCACTTT.

V usage is TRBV11-2 and J usage is TRBJ2-5; 10 bases align to TRBD1. Germline CDR1 and CDR2: SGHAT and FQNNGV. The CDR3 runs 15 residues. V lost 7 bases, J lost 4 bases, and 9 bases stayed unmatched. CDR3 DNA: TGTGCCAGCAACCAGGACCGGACAGGGGGAGAGACCCAGTACTTC. Translated: CASNQDRTGGETQYF.

The chain links TRBV19 to TRBJ1-1, with 7 bases that match TRBD1. The CDR3 consists of 16 residues. V dropped 0 bases and J dropped 1; count of bases not matched to a gene: 5. Germline values: CDR1 LNHDA, CDR2 SQIVND (reference sequence). The CDR3 here is CASSIDTGDWNTEAFF. The CDR3 region has the DNA TGTGCCAGTAGTATAGACACAGGGGACTGGAACACTGAAGCTTTCTTT.

J is TRBJ1-2 and V is TRBV2; 9 bases match TRBD1. The CDR3 length is 15 residues. The germline gives CDR1 SNHLY, CDR2 FYNNEI. J gave up 6 bases and V 8 bases, and 13 bases lay outside the gene matches. CDR3 residues: CASQTPGTGFHGYTF. CDR3 coding DNA: TGTGCCAGCCAAACCCCAGGGACAGGGTTTCATGGCTACACCTTC.

This clone was seen a single time. A junction boundary mismatches the germline segment, possibly from a read error. The same CDR3 can be traced to other DNA sequences in this sample. The gene calls are TRBV19 and TRBJ1-2, with 9 bases fitting TRBD1. The CDR3 sequence is 17 residues long. Per the germline V gene, CDR1 is LNHDA and CDR2 is SQIVND (reference sequence). The DNA of the CDR3 is TGTGCCAGTAGAACCCGGGACAGGGAGGGGGATGGCTATGGCTACACCTTT. Translated, it gives CASRTRDREGDGYGYTF.

V gene TRBV6-2 or TRBV6-3 combines with J gene TRBJ2-7; D is unresolved. The CDR3 loop spans 13 amino acids. Deletions cut 0 bases from V and 3 bases from J, with 6 bases between. Germline CDR1 and CDR2: MNHEY and SVGEGT. In DNA form, the CDR3 reads TGTGCCAGCAGTTACTCGAGCCGCTACGAGCAGTACTTC. As protein: CASSYSSRYEQYF.

The V gene is TRBV5-1, the J gene TRBJ2-1; no definite D call. CDR3 size: 14 residues. CDR1 SGHRS and CDR2 YFSETQ come from the germline V gene. V lost 1 base and J 2 bases, leaving 7 bases between the germline ends. Here the CDR3 DNA reads TGCGCCAGCAGCTTGACGCAGACCTACAATGAGCAGTTCTTC. As protein: CASSLTQTYNEQFF.

V gene TRBV6-5 combines with J gene TRBJ2-5; 7 nucleotides agree with TRBD1. In germline, CDR1 is MNHEY, CDR2 SVGAGI. The V and J ends lost 7 bases and 4 bases, in that order; junction bases with no gene match: 9. CDR3 length: 14 residues. The CDR3 is CASNREGARETQYF. CDR3 nucleotide sequence: TGTGCCAGCAATCGAGAGGGGGCCCGAGAGACCCAGTACTTC.

This clone was detected only a few times. The chain combines TRBV6-2 or TRBV6-3 with TRBJ2-3; a possible D gene is TRBD1 (6 bases). V was pared by 2 bases and J by 2 bases, with 8 bases between. The germline CDR1 and CDR2 sequences are MNHEY and SVGEGT. The CDR3 spans 14 residues. CDR3 in DNA: TGTGCCAGCAGTTACGGGGGCCCCACAGATACGCAGTATTTT. Translated: CASSYGGPTDTQYF.

This rearrangement joins TRBV6-5 to TRBJ1-2; TRBD1 agrees at 7 bases. The CDR3 runs to 15 residues. Losses at the gene ends were 6 bases for V and 6 bases for J; bases not matched to a gene: 13. CDR1 and CDR2 from the germline V gene are MNHEY and SVGAGI. For the CDR3, the DNA is TGTGCCAGCAGCCAGTTTAGGACAGGCGTAAATGGCTACACCTTC. Protein: CASSQFRTGVNGYTF.

The chain combines TRBV15 with TRBJ1-3, with D maybe TRBD1 (6 bases). The CDR3 extends over 18 amino acids. Per germline, CDR1 LNHNV and CDR2 YYDKDF (reference sequence). Trimming left V 1 base short and J 0 bases short, with 16 bases between. CDR3 coding DNA: TGTGCCACCAGCAGAGGGGCGGGGGGCGTTGGCTCTGGAAACACCATATATTTT. It codes for CATSRGAGGVGSGNTIYF.

This clone was seen a handful of times. The chain joins TRBV19 to TRBJ2-5; TRBD2 agrees at 8 bases. The CDR3 runs 14 residues. Per the germline V gene, CDR1 is LNHDA and CDR2 is SQIVND (reference sequence). Trimming removed 3 bases from V and 1 base from J; junction bases left unmatched: 1. This CDR3 reads CASSIGLAQETQYF. The CDR3 DNA sequence: TGTGCCAGTAGTATCGGACTAGCCCAAGAGACCCAGTACTTC.

This clone has a single count. CDR3 DNA: TGTGCCACCAGCAGAGATTTGCGCGGGAATGAAAAACTGTTTTTT. As protein: CATSRDLRGNEKLFF. This chain uses TRBV15 with TRBJ1-4; no definite D call. The CDR3 consists of 15 residues. Trimming pared 0 bases from V and 5 bases from J, leaving 10 bases between. The germline V gene encodes CDR1 LNHNV and CDR2 YYDKDF (reference sequence).